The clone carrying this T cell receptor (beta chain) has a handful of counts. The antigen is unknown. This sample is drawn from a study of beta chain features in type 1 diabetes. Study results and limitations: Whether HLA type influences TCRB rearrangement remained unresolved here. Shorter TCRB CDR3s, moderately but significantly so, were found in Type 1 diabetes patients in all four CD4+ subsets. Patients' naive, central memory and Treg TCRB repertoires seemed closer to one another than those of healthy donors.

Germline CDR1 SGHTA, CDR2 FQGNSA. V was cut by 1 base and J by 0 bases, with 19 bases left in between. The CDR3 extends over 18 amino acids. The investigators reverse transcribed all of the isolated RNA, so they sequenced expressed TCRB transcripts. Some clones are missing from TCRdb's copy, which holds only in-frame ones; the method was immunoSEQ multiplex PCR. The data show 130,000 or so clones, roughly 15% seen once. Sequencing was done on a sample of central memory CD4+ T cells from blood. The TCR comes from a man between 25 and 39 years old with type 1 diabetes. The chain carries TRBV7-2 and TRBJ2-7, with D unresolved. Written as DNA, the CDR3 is TGTGCCAGCAGCTTAGTGTCGGGCGGTGTTGGGAACTCCTACGAGCAGTACTTC. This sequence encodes CASSLVSGGVGNSYEQYF.